This T cell receptor beta chain comes out of a study of early T cells in non-severe SARS-CoV-2 infection. In TCRdb, the 5' RACE reads were re-called with MiXCR into one record per CDR3 protein. Of some 57,000 distinct CDR3 sequences listed, around an eighth were seen once; the top ten hold around 4.7%. Looked up from germline, CDR1 is SGHAT and CDR2 is FQNNGV. This CDR3 is built from 15 residues. V shed 2 bases and J shed 9 bases, with 17 bases lying between them. This chain joins TRBV11-2 and TRBJ2-1; no clear D gene. The TCR comes from an adult who was a healthcare worker with PCR-confirmed SARS-CoV-2 infection or an uninfected control (not recorded which). Sequences were obtained from whole blood. In DNA form, the CDR3 reads TGTGCCAGCAGCTTAATGATCCTTGGACCGTCTGAGCAGTTCTTC. This codes for CASSLMILGPSEQFF.